The 30 T cell receptor delta chains presented below share a single source sample, sequenced in a study of gamma-delta chains in newborns, infants, children. TCRdb re-called the reads via CATT. This table holds around 5,000 delta-chain clones, 2.7% found once. The sequenced sample consisted of blood. Every receptor here comes from a child who was a newborn, infant or young child, either healthy, febrile or measles-vaccinated (not recorded which).

This clone was recorded a few times. The chain joins TRDV2 to TRDJ3, with 9 bases matching TRDD3. The V gene's germline CDR1 is GEAIGNYY and CDR2 EKD. CDR3 length equals 20 residues. Trimming cost V 3 bases and J 0 bases; bases outside gene matches: 11. The CDR3 here is CACDSATGGTISWDTRQMFF. CDR3 in DNA: TGTGCCTGTGACTCCGCTACTGGGGGAACTATCTCCTGGGACACCCGACAGATGTTTTTC.

In its sample, this clone was seen a few times. The junction and the germline gene differ at one end; a read error may be behind it. J is TRDJ3 and V is TRDV2; 7 bases fit TRDD3. Germline V lookup: CDR1 GEAIGNYY, CDR2 EKD. The CDR3 extends over 20 amino acids. The CDR3 coding sequence is TGTGCCTGTGACACTCTGGGGGCCTCGTACGATGTCTGGGACACCCGACAGGTGTTTTTC. This encodes CACDTLGASYDVWDTRQVFF.

J is TRDJ1 and V is TRDV1; 11 nucleotides line up with TRDD3. Germline CDR1 is TSWWSYY and CDR2 is QGS. This CDR3 has 22 amino acids. V was clipped by 4 bases and J by 2 bases; unmatched bases: 24. The CDR3 bases are TGTGCTCTTGGGGTTCCGGGGCCTTCCGTACATGGGGGATACGATTGGACCGATAAACTCATCTTT. Translating gives CALGVPGPSVHGGYDWTDKLIF.

This clone turned up a few times. In the same sample, other DNA sequences code for this CDR3. The chain is built from TRDV1 and TRDJ1, with TRDD3 as a possible D gene (6 bases). Trimming shortened V by 0 bases and J by 0 bases, and 23 bases separated the two germline ends. Germline loops: CDR1 TSWWSYY, CDR2 QGS. The CDR3 length is 20 residues. The CDR3 here is CALGELYRGFGGGYTDKLIF. The CDR3 DNA sequence: TGTGCTCTTGGGGAACTCTACCGCGGCTTTGGTGGGGGGTACACCGATAAACTCATCTTT.

This clone was seen only a few times. The V gene is TRAV29/DV5, the J gene TRDJ1; tentatively, D is TRDD3 (6 bases). The CDR3 is made up of 18 amino acids. V lost 0 bases to trimming and J lost 1 base, with 22 bases between them. The germline CDR1 and CDR2 sequences are NSMFDY and ISSIKDK. The CDR3 DNA is TGTGCAGCAAGCGCGAGCGGTCTGATACGTAGGGCCACCGATAAACTCATCTTT. Amino acids: CAASASGLIRRATDKLIF.

The table lists this clone with a few counts. Here the CDR3 DNA reads TGTGCCTGTGACACCGCGGGGTCCAGCTCCTGGGACACCCGACAGATGTTTTTC. Its translation: CACDTAGSSSWDTRQMFF. This chain links TRDV2 with TRDJ3; no firm D call. Trimming shortened V by 0 bases and J by 0 bases, and 11 bases separated the two germline ends. The CDR3 length is 18 residues. Looked up from germline, CDR1 is GEAIGNYY and CDR2 is EKD.

In its sample, this clone was seen a few times. V is TRDV2 and J is TRDJ1; D gene uncertain. The V end lost 0 bases, the J end lost 0 bases, and 13 bases lay between the germline ends. The CDR3 length is 16 residues. Germline assignment: CDR1 GEAIGNYY and CDR2 EKD. The CDR3 bases are TGTGCCTGTGACACCGTAGGGCAAGCCCACACCGATAAACTCATCTTT. Amino acid sequence: CACDTVGQAHTDKLIF.

This clone occurred a few times. The chain links TRDV2 to TRDJ1, with TRDD3 matching 9 bases. V shed 3 bases, J shed 1 base, and the junction held 5 bases outside the gene matches. In germline, CDR1 is GEAIGNYY, CDR2 EKD. This CDR3 is 15 amino acids long. CDR3: CACDVLGDSTDKLIF. In DNA, the CDR3 is TGTGCCTGTGACGTACTGGGGGACTCCACCGATAAACTCATCTTT.

This clone was found a few times. This chain joins TRDV2 and TRDJ3, with 13 bases aligning to TRDD3. CDR1 and CDR2 from the germline V gene are GEAIGNYY and EKD. The V and J ends lost 3 bases and 0 bases, in that order; junction bases with no gene match: 10. The CDR3 totals 21 residues. CDR3 DNA sequence: TGTGCCTGTGACCGATACTGGGGGATACGCGGGGACTCCTGGGACACCCGACAGATGTTTTTC. Encoded protein: CACDRYWGIRGDSWDTRQMFF.

This clone is medium-sized (0.01 to 0.1%) within its sample. V usage is TRDV2 and J usage is TRDJ3; D ambiguous. CDR1 is GEAIGNYY and CDR2 is EKD in the germline V gene. The length of the CDR3 is 13 residues. The CDR3 protein is CAAASWDTRQMFF. CDR3 bases: TGTGCGGCCGCATCCTGGGACACCCGACAGATGTTTTTC.

Note on this clone: A much larger clone sits a single nucleotide away, making a read error possible. This rearrangement joins TRDV2 to TRDJ3; 13 bases are a match to TRDD3. This CDR3 spans 19 amino acids. The V gene's germline CDR1 is GEAIGNYY and CDR2 EKD. The CDR3 DNA reads as TGTGCCTGTGACATACTGGGGGATACGAGCTCCTGGGGCACCCGACAGATGTTTTTC. This gives the protein CACDILGDTSSWGTRQMFF.

For this clone: Being one base from a much bigger clone, this may be a read error. Other DNA sequences in this specimen translate into the identical CDR3. The V and J genes are TRDV2 and TRDJ3; 10 nucleotides match TRDD3. J was trimmed by 1 base and V by 0 bases; bases with no gene match: 2. Germline V gene sequence: CDR1 GEAIGNYY, CDR2 EKD. The CDR3 has 18 residues. The CDR3 coding sequence is TGTGCCTGTGACACCGGGGGATACGGATCCTGGGACACCCGACAGATGTTTTTC. Its protein product is CACDTGGYGSWDTRQMFF.

Points on this clone: One end of the junction does not line up with germline, which may come from a read error. The chain has TRDV2 and TRDJ3, with TRDD3 matching 11 bases. From germline, CDR1 is GEAIGNYY and CDR2 EKD. The CDR3 spans 18 residues. CDR3 loop: CACDYWGISSWDTRQTFF. The CDR3 nucleotides read TGTGCCTGTGACTACTGGGGGATAAGCTCCTGGGACACCCGACAGACGTTTTTC.

The gene calls are TRDV1 and TRDJ1; TRDD3 is a possible D gene (5 bases). V gave up 4 bases and J gave up 10 bases, with 22 bases separating them. The CDR3 loop spans 15 amino acids. Germline-derived CDR1 and CDR2 are TSWWSYY and QGS. CDR3 nucleotides: TGTGCTCTTGGGGTGTTTTCGCTGGGCGACCCCCCACTCATCTTT. This encodes CALGVFSLGDPPLIF.

The CDR3: CARGRGAGSWDTRQMFF. In DNA form, the CDR3 reads TGTGCCCGTGGAAGGGGGGCCGGCTCCTGGGACACCCGACAGATGTTTTTC. The V and J genes are TRDV2 and TRDJ3; D is possibly TRDD3 (5 bases). CDR3 size: 17 residues. V lost 9 bases and J lost 0, with 17 bases in between. Germline CDR1 GEAIGNYY, CDR2 EKD.

With respect to this clone: This sequence is one base from a far larger clone and is likely a read error. Other DNA sequences in the sample encode the same CDR3. The V and J genes are TRDV2 and TRDJ1; 7 positions match TRDD3. Per germline, CDR1 GEAIGNYY and CDR2 EKD. The CDR3 is 13 residues long. The CDR3 is CACDTWGTDKLIF. CDR3 DNA: TGCGCCTGTGACACCTGGGGGACCGATAAACTCATCTTT.

In the case of this clone: This may come from a read error, since a much larger clone is one base off. At the DNA level, this CDR3 is encoded by other sequences in the same sample as well. This rearrangement joins TRDV2 to TRDJ2, with 13 bases lining up with TRDD3. Losses at the gene ends were 3 bases for V and 2 bases for J; bases not matched to a gene: 2. The CDR3 extends over 16 amino acids. CDR1 is GEAIGNYY, CDR2 EKD, per germline. The CDR3 DNA is TGTGCCTGTGACGTACTGGGGGATACGTTGACAGCACAACTCTTCTTT. It yields the protein CACDVLGDTLTAQLFF.

The table lists this clone with a few counts. This rearrangement joins TRDV1 to TRDJ1, with TRDD3 matching over 12 bases. The CDR3 extends over 22 amino acids. With V trimmed by 2 bases and J by 7 bases, 26 bases remained unmatched. Germline assignment: CDR1 TSWWSYY and CDR2 QGS. CDR3 residues: CALGESASYHFTGGYHSGKLIF. The CDR3 DNA reads TGTGCTCTTGGGGAATCGGCTTCCTACCACTTTACTGGGGGATACCATTCAGGTAAACTCATCTTT.

On this clone: Germline and junction disagree at one end, which may indicate a read error. V usage is TRDV2 and J usage is TRDJ3, with 10 bases matching TRDD3. CDR1 GEAIGNYY and CDR2 EKD come from the germline V gene. This CDR3 region has 18 residues. Here the CDR3 DNA reads TGTGCCTGTGACACCGGGGGATACGACTCCAGGGACACCCGACAGATGTTTTTC. Residues: CACDTGGYDSRDTRQMFF.

This clone was counted only a few times. V gene TRDV2 combines with J gene TRDJ1, with 11 bases that match TRDD3. CDR1 GEAIGNYY and CDR2 EKD come from the germline V gene. Trimming took 3 bases from V and 0 from J; bases not matched to a gene: 5. The CDR3 spans 16 residues. As DNA, the CDR3 is TGTGCCTGTGACGTACTGGGGGATATGTACACCGATAAACTCATCTTT. This sequence encodes CACDVLGDMYTDKLIF.

By share of the sample, this clone is medium-sized (0.01 to 0.1%). This sample also contains other DNA sequences that code for the same CDR3. The J gene is TRDJ3, the V gene TRDV2; 9 positions match TRDD3. Germline V gene data show CDR1 as GEAIGNYY and CDR2 as EKD. The CDR3 spans 17 residues. The V gene end was trimmed by 3 bases and the J gene end by 1 base; junction bases not matched to a gene: 3. CDR3 in amino acids: CACDPTGGSWDTRQMFF. In nucleotides, the CDR3 is TGTGCCTGTGACCCTACTGGGGGATCCTGGGACACCCGACAGATGTTTTTC.

The J gene is given as TRDJ3, and the V gene is not called; the table's D call, TRDD3, was not checked against the DNA. This CDR3 spans 19 amino acids. The CDR3 sequence: CACDAVGVTSPWDTRQMFF. CDR3 DNA: TGTGCCTGTGACGCGGTGGGGGTAACAAGCCCCTGGGACACCCGACAGATGTTTTTC.

With regard to this clone: Just one base apart from a much larger clone, this may be a read error. Within the sample, other DNA sequences also encode this same CDR3. The chain joins TRDV2 to TRDJ3; 13 positions agree with TRDD3. The junction had 4 bases not matched to a gene; V was cut back by 3 bases and J by 0 bases. Germline V CDR1 and CDR2: GEAIGNYY, EKD. The CDR3 has 19 amino acids. CDR3 sequence (DNA): TGTGCCTGTGACGTACTGGGGGATACGGGCTCCTGGGACACCCGACAGATGTTTTTC. It codes for CACDVLGDTGSWDTRQMFF.

This clone has more than one count but fewer than ten. The chain is built from TRDV1 and TRDJ2, with D tentatively TRDD3 (6 bases). The CDR3 is 23 residues long. CDR1 and CDR2 from the germline V gene are TSWWSYY and QGS. V lost 2 bases to trimming and J lost 0 bases, with 31 bases between them. The CDR3 DNA follows: TGTGCTCTTGGGGAAGAGCGTAGAGGTTTACTGGGTCCGAAAGGGGCTTTGACAGCACAACTCTTCTTT. Translation: CALGEERRGLLGPKGALTAQLFF.

Points on this clone: Given a much more abundant clone one base away, this may be a read error. Different DNA sequences within this sample yield the same CDR3. The V call is TRDV2, the J call TRDJ3; 11 positions match TRDD3. Germline V gene lookup returns CDR1 GEAIGNYY and CDR2 EKD. Losses at the gene ends were 0 bases for V and 0 bases for J; bases not matched to a gene: 3. The CDR3 consists of 19 residues. CDR3 amino acids: CACDTVLGDNSWDTRQMFF. The DNA of the CDR3 is TGTGCCTGTGACACCGTACTGGGGGATAACTCCTGGGACACCCGACAGATGTTTTTC.

This clone was found a few times. Being one base from a much bigger clone, this may be a read error. This chain uses TRDV2 with TRDJ1; TRDD3 aligns across 11 bases. Unmatched junction bases numbered 7, after V lost 5 bases and J lost 0 bases. The CDR3 has 16 residues. The germline CDR1 and CDR2 sequences are GEAIGNYY and EKD. This CDR3 reads CACGVLGDKYTDKLIF. The DNA for the CDR3 is TGTGCCTGTGGCGTACTGGGGGATAAATACACCGATAAACTCATCTTT.

There are a few counts of this clone. V is TRDV2 and J is TRDJ2, with D unresolved. V gave up 0 bases and J gave up 1 base, with 11 bases separating them. CDR3 length equals 16 residues. Germline CDR1 and CDR2: GEAIGNYY and EKD. CDR3: CACDTVGRFLTAQLFF. The CDR3, as DNA: TGTGCCTGTGACACCGTTGGGAGATTTTTGACAGCACAACTCTTCTTT.

The sample holds a few counts of this clone. The rearrangement uses TRDV2 and TRDJ3; TRDD3 aligns across 7 bases. Unmatched junction bases numbered 10, after V lost 4 bases and J lost 5 bases. Per the germline V gene, CDR1 is GEAIGNYY and CDR2 is EKD. The CDR3 is 17 residues long. This CDR3 is CACDPVLGRRDTRQMFF. The CDR3 nucleotides read TGTGCCTGTGATCCCGTACTGGGGCGCCGGGACACCCGACAGATGTTTTTC.

A few counts support this clone. A much more abundant neighbour one base away suggests this may be a read error. J is TRDJ1 and V is TRDV2; 7 bases map to TRDD3. This CDR3 contains 13 residues. Germline trimming cut 5 bases from V and 6 bases from J; bases unmatched to any gene: 8. The germline gives CDR1 GEAIGNYY, CDR2 EKD. This chain's CDR3 is CACVELGRHKLIF. Here the CDR3 DNA reads TGTGCCTGTGTTGAACTGGGGCGCCATAAACTCATCTTT.

In its sample, this clone was seen a few times. Other DNA variants within this sample encode the same CDR3. The V gene is TRDV2, the J gene TRDJ3; TRDD3 matches 9 bases. V shed 0 bases, J shed 0 bases, and the junction held 5 bases outside the gene matches. CDR3 size: 19 residues. Germline V gives CDR1 GEAIGNYY, CDR2 EKD. The chain's CDR3 is CACDTWGISSSWDTRQMFF. In DNA form, the CDR3 reads TGTGCCTGTGACACCTGGGGGATATCCAGCTCCTGGGACACCCGACAGATGTTTTTC.